This paragraph covers one T cell receptor beta chain sequence. What it binds is unknown. The sample is drawn from a study of cytomegalovirus exposure and HLA in healthy donors. Study-wide results and limits: Versus the approximately 720-donor mean, an Asian-associated ancestry cluster reportedly showed fewer N-insertions in a later analysis. Across donors, sequencing depth was assumed by presence/absence analyses to be roughly uniform.

Per the germline V gene, CDR1 is MNHEY and CDR2 is SMNVEV (reference sequence). This CDR3 is built from 14 residues. Trimming took off 3 bases at V and 0 bases at J, with 8 bases between the two ends. PCR involved 60 Vbeta and 13 Jbeta primers. Clones were sequenced by immunoSEQ multiplex PCR, and TCRdb holds only the in-frame ones, with some missing. The sample lists about 110,000 clones, roughly 69% occurring once. The sequence was obtained from a man younger than 40 in good health and CMV-seropositive. Sequencing input: PBMCs. The chain employs TRBV27 and TRBJ1-1; D uncertain. In DNA form, the CDR3 reads TGTGCCAGCAGTTTGGGCAGGCTGAACACTGAAGCTTTCTTT. It yields the protein CASSLGRLNTEAFF.